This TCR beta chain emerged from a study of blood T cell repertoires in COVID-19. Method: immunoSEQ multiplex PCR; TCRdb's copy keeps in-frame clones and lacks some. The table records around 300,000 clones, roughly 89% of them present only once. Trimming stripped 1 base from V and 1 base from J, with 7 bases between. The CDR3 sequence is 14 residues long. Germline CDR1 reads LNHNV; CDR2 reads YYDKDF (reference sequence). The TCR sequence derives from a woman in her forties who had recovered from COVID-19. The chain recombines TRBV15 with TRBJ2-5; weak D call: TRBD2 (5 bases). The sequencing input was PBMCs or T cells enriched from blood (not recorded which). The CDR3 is CATSRGGLQETQYF. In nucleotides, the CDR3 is TGTGCCACCAGCAGAGGAGGGCTCCAAGAGACCCAGTACTTC.